There are many counts of the clone carrying this TCR beta chain. The antigen remains undetermined. The source material, RNA transcripts, was used to amplify TCR beta CDR3 regions. Using the HTBI primer set, a first-round RT-PCR was run on the TCR CDR3. TCRdb processed the multiplex PCR reads anew with MiXCR; each CDR3 protein has one entry. This table holds more than 500,000 distinct CDR3 sequences, around 42% found once. The source of the sample is a study of T cells in Graves' hyperthyroidism and ophthalmopathy. Findings and limits, study-wide: Blood samples included most of the expanded thyroid clonotypes exceeding 0.001. From stable hyperthyroidism, ophthalmopathy was set apart by a 13 V-J model.

The CDR3 loop spans 15 amino acids. With 5 bases removed from V and 8 bases from J, the gap between germline ends came to 21 bases. The chain uses TRBV12-3 or TRBV12-4 and TRBJ1-2; tentatively, D is TRBD1 (5 bases). The sequence came from an adult woman with Graves' disease, either hyperthyroidism or ophthalmopathy (not recorded which). The sample comprised peripheral blood or thyroid tissue (not recorded which). The CDR3 sequence is CASSPPGTRTRGYTF. The CDR3 DNA reads TGTGCCAGCAGTCCCCCAGGGACCCGCACGCGGGGCTACACCTTC.